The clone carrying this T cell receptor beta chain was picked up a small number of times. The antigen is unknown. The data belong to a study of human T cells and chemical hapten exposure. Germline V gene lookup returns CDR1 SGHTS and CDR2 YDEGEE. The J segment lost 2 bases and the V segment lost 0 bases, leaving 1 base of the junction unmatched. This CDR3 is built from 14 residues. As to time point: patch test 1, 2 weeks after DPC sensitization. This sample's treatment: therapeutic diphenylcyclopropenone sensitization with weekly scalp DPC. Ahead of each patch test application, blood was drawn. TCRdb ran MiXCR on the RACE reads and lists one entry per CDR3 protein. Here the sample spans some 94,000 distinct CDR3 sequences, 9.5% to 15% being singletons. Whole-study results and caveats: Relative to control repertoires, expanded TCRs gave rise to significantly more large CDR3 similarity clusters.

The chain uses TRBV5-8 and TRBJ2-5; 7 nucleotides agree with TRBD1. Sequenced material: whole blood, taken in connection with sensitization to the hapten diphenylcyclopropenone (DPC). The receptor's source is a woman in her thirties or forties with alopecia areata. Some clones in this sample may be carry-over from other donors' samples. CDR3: CASSLGGQQETQYF. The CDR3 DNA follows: TGTGCCAGCAGCTTGGGGGGACAGCAAGAGACCCAGTACTTC.